The table lists the clone carrying this TCR beta chain with a few counts. Individual cDNA molecules received unique molecular identifiers. TCRdb recomputed calls from the 5' RACE reads with MiXCR, one row per CDR3 protein. The sample shows tens of thousands of distinct CDR3 sequences, around 18% of them seen only once. The record originates from a study of early T cells in non-severe SARS-CoV-2 infection. The length of the CDR3 is 13 residues. V lost 1 base and J 8 bases, leaving 12 bases between the germline ends. Germline V CDR1 and CDR2: SGHRS, YFSETQ. This material consisted of whole blood, taken at baseline. The rearrangement links TRBV5-1 to TRBJ1-2; no clear D. The clonotype was recovered from an adult who was a healthcare worker with PCR-confirmed SARS-CoV-2 infection or an uninfected control (not recorded which). In DNA form, the CDR3 reads TGCGCCAGCAGCTTGCCGGGAGAACTCGGCTACACCTTC. This encodes CASSLPGELGYTF. The variable domain in full, with the rest retrieved from reference TRBV5-1 and TRBJ1-2, is KAGVTQTPRYLIKTRGQQVTLSCSPISGHRSVSWYQQTPGQGLQFLFEYFSETQRNKGNFPGRFSGRQFSNSRSEMNVSTLELGDSALYLCASSLPGELGYTFGSGTRLTVV.